This T cell receptor (beta chain) originates from a study of blood T cell repertoires in COVID-19. Whole-study context: Spain, Italy and the United States supplied samples that represented acute and convalescent COVID-19. The analysed material was cDNA or gDNA that came from T cells, B-cell-depleted T cells, or PBMCs.

The CDR3 consists of 15 residues. Trimming took off 3 bases at V and 6 bases at J, with 15 bases between the two ends. Germline values: CDR1 KGHSH, CDR2 LQKENI. Authors' processing steps: Amplification of reference gene primers provided the estimated nucleated cell counts. The assay was immunoSEQ multiplex PCR, and TCRdb's table has in-frame clones only and misses some. Clone size and the V and J calls come from that table; the DNA yielded D and trimming. This repertoire shows about 190,000 clones, roughly nine tenths found once; its top ten account for around 1.1%. This clonotype was sampled from a man aged 25-40 years with acute or convalescent COVID-19. The V call is TRBV18, the J call TRBJ2-1, with TRBD2 as a possible D gene (6 bases). The source material was peripheral blood. CDR3 coding DNA: TGTGCCAGCTCACCCAACTTGGGGAGGCCCAATGAGCAGTTCTTC. Protein: CASSPNLGRPNEQFF.